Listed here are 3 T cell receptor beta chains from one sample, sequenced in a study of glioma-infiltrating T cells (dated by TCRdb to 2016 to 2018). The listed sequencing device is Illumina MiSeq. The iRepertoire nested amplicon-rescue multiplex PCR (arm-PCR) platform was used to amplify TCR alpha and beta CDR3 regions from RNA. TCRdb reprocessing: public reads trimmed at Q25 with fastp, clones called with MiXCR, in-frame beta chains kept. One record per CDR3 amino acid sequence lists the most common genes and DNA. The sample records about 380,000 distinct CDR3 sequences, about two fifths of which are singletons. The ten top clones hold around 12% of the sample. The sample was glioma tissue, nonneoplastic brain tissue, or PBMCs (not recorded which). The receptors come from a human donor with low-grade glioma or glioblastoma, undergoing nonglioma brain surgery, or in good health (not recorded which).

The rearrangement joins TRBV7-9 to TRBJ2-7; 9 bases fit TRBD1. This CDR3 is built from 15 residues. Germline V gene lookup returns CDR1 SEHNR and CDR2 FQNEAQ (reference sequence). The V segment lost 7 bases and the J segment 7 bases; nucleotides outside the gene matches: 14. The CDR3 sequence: CASTTLGQGILEQYF. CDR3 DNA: TGTGCCAGCACCACTTTGGGACAGGGCATCCTAGAGCAGTACTTC.

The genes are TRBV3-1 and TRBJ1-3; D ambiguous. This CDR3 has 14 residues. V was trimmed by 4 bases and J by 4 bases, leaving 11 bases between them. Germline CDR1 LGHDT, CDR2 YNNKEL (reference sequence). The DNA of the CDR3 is TGTGCCAGCAGCCGGGCGCCTTCCGGAAACACCATATATTTT. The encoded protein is CASSRAPSGNTIYF.

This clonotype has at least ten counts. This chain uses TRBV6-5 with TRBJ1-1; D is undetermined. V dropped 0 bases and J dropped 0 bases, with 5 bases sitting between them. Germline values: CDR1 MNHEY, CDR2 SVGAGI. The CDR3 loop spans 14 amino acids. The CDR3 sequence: CASSYSTMNTEAFF. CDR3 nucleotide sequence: TGTGCCAGCAGTTACTCGACTATGAACACTGAAGCTTTCTTT.